Following are 7 T cell receptor beta chains from one sample sequenced in a study of cytomegalovirus exposure and HLA in healthy donors. Sequenced by immunoSEQ multiplex PCR; TCRdb stores in-frame clones only, minus some. Counted here are about 330,000 clones, roughly 87% occurring once; the ten biggest clones make up more than 0.9%. The specimen sequenced was PBMCs. These receptors originate from a woman aged 25 to 39 in good health and CMV-seropositive.

Details on this clone: The same CDR3 can be traced to other DNA sequences in this sample. The chain uses TRBV5-1 and TRBJ2-7; 11 nucleotides line up with TRBD1. V shed 4 bases and J 2 bases; nucleotides not matched to a gene: 5. Germline lookup yields CDR1 SGHRS and CDR2 YFSETQ. This CDR3 has 15 residues. CDR3 protein: CASSPGTGGPYEQYF. The CDR3 region has the DNA TGCGCCAGCAGCCCCGGGACAGGGGGGCCCTACGAGCAGTACTTC. The full variable domain, rest sourced from reference TRBV5-1 and TRBJ2-7, is KAGVTQTPRYLIKTRGQQVTLSCSPISGHRSVSWYQQTPGQGLQFLFEYFSETQRNKGNFPGRFSGRQFSNSRSEMNVSTLELGDSALYLCASSPGTGGPYEQYFGPGTRLTVT.

This chain joins TRBV9 and TRBJ1-6; 8 bases are shared with TRBD1. There are 16 residues in the CDR3. CDR1 is SGDLS and CDR2 is YYNGEE in the germline V gene. The J segment lost 6 bases and the V segment lost 4 bases, leaving 9 bases of the junction unmatched. The DNA of the CDR3 is TGTGCCAGCAGCCCCCGCAGGGGGCCCCCTAATTCACCCCTCCACTTT. Its protein is CASSPRRGPPNSPLHF.

J is TRBJ1-2 and V is TRBV28, with a weak D call TRBD1 (5 bases). Deletions cut 6 bases from V and 8 bases from J, with 13 bases between. The CDR3 spans 12 residues. Looked up from germline, CDR1 is MDHEN and CDR2 is SYDVKM. In DNA, the CDR3 is TGTGCCAGCAGGTCGGGGGTTAGGGGCTACACCTTC. Translated, it gives CASRSGVRGYTF.

The chain recombines TRBV7-8 with TRBJ1-5; 10 bases fit TRBD1. The CDR3 extends over 19 amino acids. Germline trimming cut 4 bases from V and 2 bases from J; bases unmatched to any gene: 14. Germline V gives CDR1 SGHVS, CDR2 FQNEAQ. CDR3: CASSSPKDRGSSGNQPQHF. The CDR3 bases are TGTGCCAGCAGCTCCCCGAAGGACAGGGGGTCCAGCGGCAATCAGCCCCAGCATTTT.

The chain recombines TRBV4-1 with TRBJ1-2; TRBD1 aligns across 10 bases. The CDR3 consists of 15 residues. V lost 5 bases and J lost 4; bases outside the gene matches: 7. Looked up from germline, CDR1 is MGHRA and CDR2 is YSYEKL. The DNA of the CDR3 is TGCGCCAGCAGCGCTCCCGGGACAGGGGCCTATGGCTACACCTTC. The encoded protein is CASSAPGTGAYGYTF.

A few counts support this clone. This sequence joins TRBV7-8 and TRBJ2-7; D remains unclear. There are 11 residues in the CDR3. The germline V gene encodes CDR1 SGHVS and CDR2 FQNEAQ. Trimming removed 5 bases from V and 4 bases from J, with 6 bases in between. The CDR3 sequence: CASSGMYEQYF. DNA for the CDR3: TGTGCCAGCAGCGGAATGTACGAGCAGTACTTC.

The rearrangement joins TRBV19 to TRBJ2-7; weak D call: TRBD1 (6 bases). CDR1 is LNHDA, CDR2 SQIVND, per germline (reference sequence). The ends were cut back, 7 bases at V and 1 base at J, with 23 bases in the middle. This CDR3 region has 17 residues. The CDR3 nucleotides read TGTGCCAGTACCCCCCTTTCCCCCTGGACAGATTCCTACGAGCAGTACTTC. It codes for CASTPLSPWTDSYEQYF.